A single count supports the clone carrying this T cell receptor beta chain. Its antigen is as yet unknown. Germline V gene lookup returns CDR1 ENHRY and CDR2 SYGVKD. Trimming left V 0 bases short and J 4 bases short, with 0 bases between. CDR3 size: 11 residues. Extremely preterm births at about 22-27 weeks of gestation supplied the samples. Sorted cells: live naive CD8+ T cells, CD45RA+CCR7+, Annexin V-negative. Each sample had roughly 17,000–110,000 sorted naive CD8+ T cells. Only in-frame clones appear in the TCRdb table, and some are missing; sequencing was by immunoSEQ multiplex PCR. The table includes around 23,000 clones, approximately 90% detected once. This sample is part of a study of naive CD8 T cells in extremely preterm neonates. Findings and limits, study-wide: Preterm infants showed shorter CDR3s, fewer N additions and less trimming than older groups. Shared CDR3 nucleotide sequences: preterm around 2.6%, term 0.3% to 0.5%, children less than 0.035%, adults 0.0095% to 0.01%. Limitations included small sample size and variable preterm productive templates.

This sequence was found in a boy who was born preterm. V and J are TRBV10-3 and TRBJ1-1; D gene ambiguous. The sequencing sample was made of naive CD8+ T cells from cord blood. This CDR3 is CAISESTEAFF. DNA of the CDR3: TGTGCCATCAGTGAGTCCACTGAAGCTTTCTTT.